The rows below give T cell receptor beta chains drawn from one sample of a study of blood T cell repertoires in COVID-19. The assay was immunoSEQ multiplex PCR, and TCRdb's table has in-frame clones only and misses some. Of 300,000 to 400,000 clones detected, about 87% appear once; the ten largest clones hold roughly 6.3%. The sample consisted of peripheral blood. The receptor source for this set is a woman in her forties or fifties with COVID-19, enrolled during active disease. Each CDR3 is given with its conserved first and last residue. D genes are given only for firm matches. Size is omitted from some rows. Given values are once, few, many or a class for expanded clones.

>-|TRBJ1-1|-|TRBV19
CASAIQRNTEAFF
TGTGCCAGTGCAATACAAAGGAACACTGAAGCTTTCTTT
>TRBD1|TRBJ2-7|-|TRBV15
CATSLGTGPYEQYF
TGTGCCACCAGCCTCGGGACAGGGCCCTACGAGCAGTACTTC
>-|TRBJ2-1|-|TRBV7-2
CASSLGRVSYNEQFF
TGTGCCAGCAGCTTAGGCAGGGTCTCCTACAATGAGCAGTTCTTC
>TRBD2|TRBJ2-7|few|TRBV2
CASRAGGPGEQYF
TGTGCCAGTAGAGCGGGAGGGCCGGGGGAGCAGTACTTC
>-|TRBJ1-5|-|TRBV27
CASSPRDKLNQPQHF
TGTGCCAGCAGTCCCCGGGACAAGCTTAATCAGCCCCAGCATTTT
>-|TRBJ1-5|-|TRBV12-3/TRBV12-4
CASSSGSSSQHF
TGTGCCAGCAGTTCCGGCTCATCTAGCCAGCATTTT
>TRBD1|TRBJ1-1|-|TRBV3-1/TRBV3-2
CASSQARTGDTEAFF
TGTGCCAGCAGCCAAGCTAGGACAGGGGACACTGAAGCTTTCTTT
>-|TRBJ2-1|-|TRBV5-6
CASSSTGRSPNYSYNEQFF
TGTGCCAGCAGCTCCACAGGCCGGTCACCTAATTACTCCTACAATGAGCAGTTCTTC
>-|TRBJ2-1|-|TRBV6-2/TRBV6-3
CASSYSGQRAYNEQFF
TGTGCCAGCAGTTACTCTGGGCAGAGAGCCTACAATGAGCAGTTCTTC
>TRBD1|TRBJ1-1|-|TRBV7-8
CASSALTGKSTEAFF
TGTGCCAGCAGCGCCCTGACAGGGAAGAGCACTGAAGCTTTCTTT
>TRBD2|TRBJ2-3|-|TRBV9
CASNSRASGRTDTQYF
TGTGCCAGCAACTCAAGGGCTAGCGGGAGGACAGATACGCAGTATTTT
>TRBD2|TRBJ2-3|once|TRBV25-1
CASSQRLAGDRDTQYF
TGTGCCAGCAGTCAAAGACTAGCGGGAGATAGAGATACGCAGTATTTT
>-|TRBJ2-1|-|TRBV10-3
CAISESADNEQFF
TGTGCCATCAGTGAGTCGGCTGACAATGAGCAGTTCTTC
>-|TRBJ2-1|-|TRBV7-2
CASSLLTGTYNEQFF
TGTGCCAGCAGCTTATTAACGGGTACCTACAATGAGCAGTTCTTC
>-|TRBJ1-4|-|TRBV6-2/TRBV6-3
CASRPMRGGREREKLFF
TGTGCCAGCCGCCCGATGAGGGGGGGCAGGGAGCGTGAAAAACTGTTTTTT
>TRBD1|TRBJ1-6|-|TRBV19
CASSLDRGNSPLHF
TGTGCCAGTAGTTTGGACAGGGGAAATTCACCCCTCCACTTT
>TRBD1|TRBJ2-1|few|TRBV3-1/TRBV3-2
CASSLGTGNEQFF
TGTGCCAGCAGCTTGGGGACAGGGAATGAGCAGTTCTTC
>-|TRBJ1-1|-|TRBV19
CASGVVEAFF
TGTGCCTCCGGGGTCGTAGAAGCTTTCTTT
>TRBD1|TRBJ2-5|-|TRBV28
CASSSPGQGGETQYF
TGTGCCAGCAGTTCCCCGGGACAGGGAGGAGAGACCCAGTACTTC
>-|TRBJ1-5|-|TRBV27
CASSLSWVRGGQPQHF
TGTGCCAGCAGTTTAAGTTGGGTGAGGGGAGGACAGCCCCAGCATTTT
>-|TRBJ2-3|-|TRBV21-1
CASSKALATGGDPTSTDTQYF
TGTGCCAGCAGCAAAGCGCTTGCGACAGGGGGCGACCCTACTAGCACAGATACGCAGTATTTT
>-|TRBJ2-7|-|TRBV28
CASSIQGTYEQYF
TGTGCCAGCAGTATACAGGGAACCTACGAGCAGTACTTC
>TRBD1|TRBJ1-2|-|TRBV7-9
CASSQMGQGVWGYTF
TGTGCCAGCAGCCAAATGGGACAGGGGGTGTGGGGCTACACCTTC
>TRBD1|TRBJ2-4|-|TRBV5-1
CASSGSGTGENIQYF
TGCGCCAGCAGCGGTTCCGGGACAGGAGAAAACATTCAGTACTTC
>-|TRBJ1-5|-|TRBV5-4
CASSLGGPNQPQHF
TGTGCCAGCAGCTTGGGGGGCCCGAATCAGCCCCAGCATTTT
>TRBD1|TRBJ1-2|-|TRBV5-8
CATRRGIWTGASNYGYTF
TGTGCCACCCGTAGGGGGATATGGACAGGGGCTTCTAACTATGGCTACACCTTC
>-|TRBJ1-2|-|TRBV27
CASSRPGSGINGYTF
TGTGCCAGCAGCCGCCCGGGGTCTGGAATCAATGGCTACACCTTC
>TRBD2|TRBJ2-2|-|TRBV15
CATSGLAGGIGELFF
TGTGCCACCTCAGGGCTAGCGGGAGGTATCGGGGAGCTGTTTTTT
>-|TRBJ1-3|-|TRBV19
CASRRDISGNTIYF
TGTGCCAGTAGGAGGGACATCTCTGGAAACACCATATATTTT
>-|TRBJ1-2|-|TRBV12-3/TRBV12-4
CASSLAHYGYTF
TGTGCCAGCAGCCTAGCTCACTATGGCTACACCTTC
>TRBD1|TRBJ2-7|-|TRBV13
CASSNNRDRLYEQYF
TGTGCCAGCAGCAACAACCGGGACAGACTCTACGAGCAGTACTTC
>TRBD1|TRBJ1-5|few|TRBV4-1
CASSQGRGSNQPQHF
TGCGCCAGCAGCCAAGGCAGGGGGAGCAATCAGCCCCAGCATTTT
>-|TRBJ1-1|few|TRBV6-5
CASSRGAGTEAFF
TGTGCCAGCAGTCGGGGAGCGGGAACTGAAGCTTTCTTT
>-|TRBJ2-6|-|TRBV5-4
CASSLREGRTGANVLTF
TGTGCCAGCAGCCTTCGGGAAGGGAGGACTGGGGCCAACGTCCTGACTTTC
>-|TRBJ2-2|once|TRBV4-1
CASSRTPPGQGSNTGELFF
TGCGCCAGCAGCCGAACCCCCCCCGGCCAGGGCTCAAACACCGGGGAGCTGTTTTTT
>TRBD1|TRBJ2-5|-|TRBV5-1
CASSSGGGETQYF
TGCGCCAGCAGTTCAGGGGGCGGAGAGACCCAGTACTTC
>-|TRBJ1-1|-|TRBV5-1
CASSLDGLPVEAFF
TGCGCCAGCAGCTTGGACGGTCTCCCTGTTGAAGCTTTCTTT
>TRBD2|TRBJ2-1|-|TRBV5-6
CASSDWLAGSYNEQFF
TGTGCCAGCAGCGACTGGCTAGCGGGATCCTACAATGAGCAGTTCTTC
>-|TRBJ2-5|-|TRBV6-6
CASSQGGRETQYF
TGTGCCAGCAGTCAAGGGGGACGAGAGACCCAGTACTTC
>TRBD2|TRBJ2-4|-|TRBV9
CASSVSGLAGGNAKNIQYF
TGTGCCAGCAGCGTATCGGGACTAGCGGGAGGTAACGCCAAAAACATTCAGTACTTC
>-|TRBJ2-6|-|TRBV5-4
CASSWLGRSGANVLTF
TGTGCCAGCAGCTGGTTGGGTAGGAGCGGGGCCAACGTCCTGACTTTC
>TRBD1|TRBJ1-1|few|TRBV5-6
CASSYGQGTMNTEAFF
TGTGCCAGCAGCTACGGACAGGGCACCATGAACACTGAAGCTTTCTTT
>-|TRBJ2-3|-|TRBV30
CAGRYWRAATDTQYF
TGTGCCGGACGGTATTGGCGGGCGGCCACAGATACGCAGTATTTT
>-|TRBJ2-1|-|TRBV7-9
CASSLEAGQTIEQFF
TGTGCCAGCAGCTTAGAGGCGGGTCAGACGATTGAGCAGTTCTTC
>-|TRBJ2-1|few|TRBV5-6
CASSLAGRDNEQFF
TGTGCCAGCAGCTTGGCAGGAAGAGACAATGAGCAGTTCTTC
>-|TRBJ2-7|-|TRBV27
CASSSRLALSYEQYF
TGTGCCAGCAGTTCCAGGCTAGCTCTATCCTACGAGCAGTACTTC
>TRBD2|TRBJ2-1|-|TRBV19
CAEPWSGRFNEQFF
TGTGCCGAACCATGGAGCGGGAGGTTCAATGAGCAGTTCTTC
>-|TRBJ1-4|-|TRBV19
CASSTLSEPTAYNEKLFF
TGTGCCAGTAGTACGTTATCCGAACCGACAGCCTATAATGAAAAACTGTTTTTT
>TRBD1|TRBJ2-7|few|TRBV19
CASSDRGYEQYF
TGTGCCAGTAGTGACAGGGGATACGAGCAGTACTTC
>-|TRBJ1-1|-|TRBV7-8
CASSHEVRPNTEAFF
TGTGCCAGCAGCCACGAGGTAAGGCCGAACACTGAAGCTTTCTTT
>-|TRBJ1-5|-|TRBV30
CAWRGDGSRQPQHF
TGTGCCTGGAGGGGAGACGGATCGCGTCAGCCCCAGCATTTT
>-|TRBJ2-3|-|TRBV30
CAWSVGLATTDTQYF
TGTGCCTGGAGTGTAGGCCTAGCCACCACAGATACGCAGTATTTT
>TRBD2|TRBJ2-2|-|TRBV5-1
CASRGSGLLNTGELFF
TGCGCCAGCAGGGGGTCGGGACTATTAAACACCGGGGAGCTGTTTTTT
>TRBD2|TRBJ2-1|-|TRBV7-6
CASSLSGIQYNEQFF
TGTGCCAGCAGCTTAAGCGGGATCCAGTACAATGAGCAGTTCTTC
>TRBD2|TRBJ2-7|-|TRBV30
CAWSVSGGRGGEQYF
TGTGCCTGGAGTGTTAGTGGCGGGAGGGGAGGGGAGCAGTACTTC
>-|TRBJ2-3|-|TRBV6-2/TRBV6-3
CASSYFLEGTSTDTQYF
TGTGCCAGCAGTTACTTCCTCGAGGGGACTAGCACAGATACGCAGTATTTT
>TRBD2|TRBJ2-1|-|TRBV19
CATKRGLAGVGIDNEQFF
TGTGCCACTAAAAGGGGGCTAGCGGGAGTGGGGATTGACAATGAGCAGTTCTTC